This T cell receptor (beta chain) stems from a study of identical twins. CDR1 and CDR2 from the germline V gene are LNHNV and YYDKDF (reference sequence). Trimming removed 1 base from V and 1 base from J; junction bases left unmatched: 3. CDR3 length equals 16 residues. From the 5' RACE reads, TCRdb called clonotypes with MiXCR, one entry per CDR3 protein. The data contain approximately 890,000 distinct CDR3 sequences, 10% to 15% of them seen just once; the ten biggest clones take up around 1.6%. The same data also went into a second study, on yellow fever vaccine responses in identical twins.

This TCR came from a young woman in good health. The chain is built from TRBV15 and TRBJ2-1; 8 bases are a match to TRBD2. Sequencing was performed on PBMCs. For the CDR3, the DNA is TGTGCCACCAGCAGAGTTCGCGGGGGGTCCTACAATGAGCAGTTCTTC. Residues: CATSRVRGGSYNEQFF. The whole variable domain, filled in from reference TRBV15 and TRBJ2-1, reads DAMVIQNPRYQVTQFGKPVTLSCSQTLNHNVMYWYQQKSSQAPKLLFHYYDKDFNNEADTPDNFQSRRPNTSFCFLDIRSPGLGDTAMYLCATSRVRGGSYNEQFFGPGTRLTVL.